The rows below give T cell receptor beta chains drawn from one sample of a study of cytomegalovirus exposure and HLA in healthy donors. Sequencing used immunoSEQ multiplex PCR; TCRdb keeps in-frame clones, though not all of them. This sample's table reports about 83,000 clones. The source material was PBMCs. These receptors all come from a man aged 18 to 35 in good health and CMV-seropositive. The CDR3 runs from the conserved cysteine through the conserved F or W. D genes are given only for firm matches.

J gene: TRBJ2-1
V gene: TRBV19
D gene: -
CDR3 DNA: TGTGCCAGTAGTATCCCCACTGGGCGAGGGATCTCCTACAATGAGCAGTTCTTC
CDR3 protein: CASSIPTGRGISYNEQFF

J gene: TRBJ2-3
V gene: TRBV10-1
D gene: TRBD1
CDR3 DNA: TGCGCCAGCAGTACGGGACAGGGGACAGATACGCAGTATTTT
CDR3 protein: CASSTGQGTDTQYF

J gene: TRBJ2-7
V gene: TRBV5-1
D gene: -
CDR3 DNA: TGCGCCAGCAGCTCCTCCAAGGACCCGGGAGCGCGGGGCGAGCAGTACTTC
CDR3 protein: CASSSSKDPGARGEQYF

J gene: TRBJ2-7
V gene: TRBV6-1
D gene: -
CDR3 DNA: TGTGCCAGCAGTTTGACAGGGCGGGGCGAGCAGTACTTC
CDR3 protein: CASSLTGRGEQYF

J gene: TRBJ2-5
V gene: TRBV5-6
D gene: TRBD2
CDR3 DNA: TGTGCCAGCAGCTTGGAGTGGGGAGCGGGAAGGGGAAAAGAGACCCAGTACTTC
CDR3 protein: CASSLEWGAGRGKETQYF

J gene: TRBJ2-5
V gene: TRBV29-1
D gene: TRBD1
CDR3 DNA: TGCAGCGTGACAGGGGTACAAGAGACCCAGTACTTC
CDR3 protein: CSVTGVQETQYF

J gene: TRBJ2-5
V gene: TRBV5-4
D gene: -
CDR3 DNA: TGTGCCAGCAGCTTGGCCGGGAGCCAAGAGACCCAGTACTTC
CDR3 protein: CASSLAGSQETQYF

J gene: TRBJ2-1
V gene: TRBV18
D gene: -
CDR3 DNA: TGTGCCACTACGTGGAGCGAAAATGAGCAGTTCTTC
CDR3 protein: CATTWSENEQFF

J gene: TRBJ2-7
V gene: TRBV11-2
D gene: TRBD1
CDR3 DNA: TGTGCCAGCAGCTCGTTCGGGACAGGGTATTACGAGCAGTACTTC
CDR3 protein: CASSSFGTGYYEQYF

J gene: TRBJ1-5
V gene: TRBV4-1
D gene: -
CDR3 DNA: TGCGCCAGCAGCCCGACAGCCGTTGACAATCAGCCCCAGCATTTT
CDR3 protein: CASSPTAVDNQPQHF

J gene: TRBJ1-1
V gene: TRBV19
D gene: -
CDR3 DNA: TGTGCCAGTAGTATAAGTTCGGGTTCGAACACTGAAGCTTTCTTT
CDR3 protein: CASSISSGSNTEAFF

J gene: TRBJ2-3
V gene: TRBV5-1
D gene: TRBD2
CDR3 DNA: TGCGCCAGCAGTTGGACTAGCGGGAATCCAGATACGCAGTATTTT
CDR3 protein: CASSWTSGNPDTQYF

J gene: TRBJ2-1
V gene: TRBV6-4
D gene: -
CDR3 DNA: TGTGCCAGCAGTGACGGGGGCGTGGGGTCCTACAATGAGCAGTTCTTC
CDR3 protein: CASSDGGVGSYNEQFF

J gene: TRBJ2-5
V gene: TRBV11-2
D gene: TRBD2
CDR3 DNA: TGTGCCAGCAGCTTAGCAGAGCGGGGGCCTCGCCAGACCCAGTACTTC
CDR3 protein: CASSLAERGPRQTQYF

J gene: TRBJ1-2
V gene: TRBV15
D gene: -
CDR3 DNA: TGTGCCACCAGCAGAGATACGGGGTTTGGTGGCTACACCTTC
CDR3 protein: CATSRDTGFGGYTF

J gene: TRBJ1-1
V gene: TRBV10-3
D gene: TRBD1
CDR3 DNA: TGTGCCATCAGTGTACAGGGGGCCAACACTGAAGCTTTCTTT
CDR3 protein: CAISVQGANTEAFF

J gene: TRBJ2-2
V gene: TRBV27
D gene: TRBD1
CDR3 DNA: TGTGCCAGCAGTTTACTCTTACCTCGCTGGACAGGGCGGATCGGGGAGCTGTTTTTT
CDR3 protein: CASSLLLPRWTGRIGELFF

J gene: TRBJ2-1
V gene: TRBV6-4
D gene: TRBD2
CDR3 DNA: TGTGCCAGCAGTGAACTAGCGGGAGTCCCCAATGAGCAGTTCTTC
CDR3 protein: CASSELAGVPNEQFF

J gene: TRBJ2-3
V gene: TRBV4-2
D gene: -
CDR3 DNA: TGTGCCAGCAGCCAATTGGAAAGCCGGGACTCAGCGGATACGCAGTATTTT
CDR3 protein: CASSQLESRDSADTQYF

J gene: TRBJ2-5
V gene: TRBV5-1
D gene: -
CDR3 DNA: TGCGCCAGCAGCTCGGTAGGGACTCCTAAAGAGACCCAGTACTTC
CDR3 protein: CASSSVGTPKETQYF

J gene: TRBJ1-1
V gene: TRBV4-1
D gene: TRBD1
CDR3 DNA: TGCGCCAGCAGCCCTATGGACAGGGAGGAGGACACTGAAGCTTTCTTT
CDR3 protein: CASSPMDREEDTEAFF

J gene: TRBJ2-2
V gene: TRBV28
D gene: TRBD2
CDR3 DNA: TGTGCCAGCAGTTCGCCCACTCAGGGACTAGCGGGAGAACCCGGGGAGCTGTTTTTT
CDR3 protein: CASSSPTQGLAGEPGELFF

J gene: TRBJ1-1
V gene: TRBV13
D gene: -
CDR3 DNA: TGTGCCAGCAGCCTCATCGTGGGCCCTACGGGAACTGAAGCTTTCTTT
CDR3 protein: CASSLIVGPTGTEAFF

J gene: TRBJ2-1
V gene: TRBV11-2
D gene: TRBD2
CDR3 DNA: TGTGCCAGCAGTTCTAGCGGGGCCTCCTACAATGAGCAGTTCTTC
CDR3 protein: CASSSSGASYNEQFF

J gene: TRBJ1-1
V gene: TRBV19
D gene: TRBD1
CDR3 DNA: TGTGCCAGTAGTATTGTAGGACAGGGGGCGGGTGGCACTGAAGCTTTCTTT
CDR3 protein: CASSIVGQGAGGTEAFF

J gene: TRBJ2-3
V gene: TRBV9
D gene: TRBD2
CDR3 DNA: TGTGCCAGCAGCCTCGGGACTAGCGAAGATACGCAGTATTTT
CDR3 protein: CASSLGTSEDTQYF

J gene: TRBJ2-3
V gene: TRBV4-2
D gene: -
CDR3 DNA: TGTGCCAGCAGCCAAGATTGGAGGGGCACAGATACGCAGTATTTT
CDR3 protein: CASSQDWRGTDTQYF

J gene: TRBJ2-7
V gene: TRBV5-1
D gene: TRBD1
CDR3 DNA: TGCGCCAGCAGCCCGGGGACAGGGAGCTCCTACGAGCAGTACTTC
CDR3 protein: CASSPGTGSSYEQYF

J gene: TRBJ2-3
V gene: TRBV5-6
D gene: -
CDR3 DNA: TGTGCCAGCAGCTTACCGGGAGATACGCAGTATTTT
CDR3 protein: CASSLPGDTQYF

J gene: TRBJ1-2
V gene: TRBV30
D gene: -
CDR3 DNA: TGTGCCTGGAGTTTTGGGGAGGACTATGGCTACACCTTC
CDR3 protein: CAWSFGEDYGYTF

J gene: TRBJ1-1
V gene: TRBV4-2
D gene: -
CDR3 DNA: TGTGCCAGCAGCCAAGATCATACGGGTGGATTGGGGGGCACTGAAGCTTTCTTT
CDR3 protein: CASSQDHTGGLGGTEAFF

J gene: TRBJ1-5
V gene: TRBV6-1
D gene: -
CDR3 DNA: TGTGCCAGCAGTGTTATCAGGGGAGGCAATCAGCCCCAGCATTTT
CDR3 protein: CASSVIRGGNQPQHF

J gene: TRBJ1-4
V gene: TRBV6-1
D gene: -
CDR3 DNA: TGTGCCAGCAGTGAACAGGGTACGGGTGAAAAACTGTTTTTT
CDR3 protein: CASSEQGTGEKLFF

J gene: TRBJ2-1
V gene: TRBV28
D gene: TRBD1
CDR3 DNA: TGTGCCAGCAGTTTGAGGCACAGGGGCGAGCAGTTCTTC
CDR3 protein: CASSLRHRGEQFF

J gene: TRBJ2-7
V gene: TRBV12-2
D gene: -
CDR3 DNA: TGTGCAAGTCGCTTAGGGACAGGGGGCTACGAGCAGTACTTC
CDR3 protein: CASRLGTGGYEQYF

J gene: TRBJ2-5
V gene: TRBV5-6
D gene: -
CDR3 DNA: TGTGCCAGCAGCTTCAGTCAAGAGACCCAGTACTTC
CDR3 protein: CASSFSQETQYF

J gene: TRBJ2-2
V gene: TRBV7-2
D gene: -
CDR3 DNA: TGTGCCAGCAGCTTAAATCGAAACAGCCAGATCGGAGGGGAGCTGTTTTTT
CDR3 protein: CASSLNRNSQIGGELFF

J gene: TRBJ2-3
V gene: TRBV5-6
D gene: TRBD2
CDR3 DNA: TGTGCCAGCAGCTGGACTAGCGGGAGGGGGTATTTT
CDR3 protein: CASSWTSGRGYF

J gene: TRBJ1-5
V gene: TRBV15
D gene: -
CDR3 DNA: TGTGCCACCAGCCACGGACAGAACAATCAGCCCCAGCATTTT
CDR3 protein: CATSHGQNNQPQHF

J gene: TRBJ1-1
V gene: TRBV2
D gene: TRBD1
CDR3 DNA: TGTGCCAGCAGTGATGGGGACAGGGGAAACACTGAAGCTTTCTTT
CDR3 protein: CASSDGDRGNTEAFF

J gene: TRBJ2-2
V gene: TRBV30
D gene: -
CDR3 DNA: TGTGCCTGGAAGGTGACTGGGAACGGGGAGCCGTTTTTT
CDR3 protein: CAWKVTGNGEPFF

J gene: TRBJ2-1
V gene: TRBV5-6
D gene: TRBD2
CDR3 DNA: TGTGCCAGCAGCTTGGTAAAAGGGCTAGCGGCCTACAATGAGCAGTTCTTC
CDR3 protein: CASSLVKGLAAYNEQFF

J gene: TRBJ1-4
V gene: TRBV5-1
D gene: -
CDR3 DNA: TGCGCCAGCAGCTTGCGGGGGAATGAAAAACTGTTTTTT
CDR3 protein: CASSLRGNEKLFF

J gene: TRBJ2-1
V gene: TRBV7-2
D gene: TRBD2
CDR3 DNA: TGTGCCAGCAGCTGGAGCGGGAACAATGAGCAGTTCTTC
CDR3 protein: CASSWSGNNEQFF

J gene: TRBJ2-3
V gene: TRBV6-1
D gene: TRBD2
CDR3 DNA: TGTGCCAGCCAGGCGGGGGGTCACACAGATACGCAGTATTTT
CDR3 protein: CASQAGGHTDTQYF

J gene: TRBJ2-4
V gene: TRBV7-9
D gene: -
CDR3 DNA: TGTGCCAGCAGAGGAGCAGCCAAAAACATTCAGTACTTC
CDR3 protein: CASRGAAKNIQYF

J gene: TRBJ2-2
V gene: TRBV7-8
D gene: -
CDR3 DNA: TGTGCCAGCAGCTCCCCCTTGAGGACAGTGAACACCGGGGAGCTGTTTTTT
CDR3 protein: CASSSPLRTVNTGELFF

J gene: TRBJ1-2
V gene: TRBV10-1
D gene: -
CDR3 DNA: TGCGCCAGCAGTGACGGCTATGGCTACACCTTC
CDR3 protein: CASSDGYGYTF

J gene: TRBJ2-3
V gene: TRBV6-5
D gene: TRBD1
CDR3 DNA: TGTGCCAGCAGTTCTAACCCCGACAGGGGAGCAGATACGCAGTATTTT
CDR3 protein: CASSSNPDRGADTQYF

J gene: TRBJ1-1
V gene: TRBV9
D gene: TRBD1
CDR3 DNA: TGTGCCAGCAGCCCTATGGACAGGGTGAACACTGAAGCTTTCTTT
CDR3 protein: CASSPMDRVNTEAFF

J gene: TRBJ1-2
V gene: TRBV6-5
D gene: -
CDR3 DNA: TGTGCCAGCAGACCTGTTCAAAGGAGCTATGGCTACACCTTC
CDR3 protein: CASRPVQRSYGYTF

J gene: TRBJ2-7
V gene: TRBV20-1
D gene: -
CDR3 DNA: TGCAGTGCCCCTTGGTCCGCGGAGTACTTC
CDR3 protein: CSAPWSAEYF

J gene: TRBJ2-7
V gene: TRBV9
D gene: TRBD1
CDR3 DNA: TGTGCCAGCAGCGCGGGACAGGGGGTCTCCTACGAGCAGTACTTC
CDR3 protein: CASSAGQGVSYEQYF

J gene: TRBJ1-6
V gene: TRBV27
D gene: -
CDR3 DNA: TGTGCCAGCAGGGGGGGGGCCTATAATTCACCCCTCCACTTT
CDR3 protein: CASRGGAYNSPLHF

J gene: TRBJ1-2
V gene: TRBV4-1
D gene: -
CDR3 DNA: TGCGCCAGCAGCGAAGACAGGCCCTATGGCTACACCTTC
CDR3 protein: CASSEDRPYGYTF

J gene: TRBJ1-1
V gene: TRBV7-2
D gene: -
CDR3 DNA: TGTGCCAGCAGCTTAGTACAGGGAGGGCTGTACGACACTGAAGCTTTCTTT
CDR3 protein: CASSLVQGGLYDTEAFF

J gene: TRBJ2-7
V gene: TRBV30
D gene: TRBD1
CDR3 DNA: TGTGCCTGGAGAGGAGTGTGGACAGGGAATCTCTACGAGCAGTACTTC
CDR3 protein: CAWRGVWTGNLYEQYF

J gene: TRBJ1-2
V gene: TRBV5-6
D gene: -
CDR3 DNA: TGTGCCAGCAGCTTGAGGTTCCCAGGGAAGAATGGCTACACCTTC
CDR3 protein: CASSLRFPGKNGYTF

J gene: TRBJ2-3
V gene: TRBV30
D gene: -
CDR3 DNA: TGTGCCTGGAGCTATCCAGATACGCAGTATTTT
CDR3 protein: CAWSYPDTQYF

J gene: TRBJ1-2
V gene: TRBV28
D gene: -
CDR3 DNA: TGTGCCAGCAGACAGGTACCGTTTGCCTATGGCTACACCTTC
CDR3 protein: CASRQVPFAYGYTF